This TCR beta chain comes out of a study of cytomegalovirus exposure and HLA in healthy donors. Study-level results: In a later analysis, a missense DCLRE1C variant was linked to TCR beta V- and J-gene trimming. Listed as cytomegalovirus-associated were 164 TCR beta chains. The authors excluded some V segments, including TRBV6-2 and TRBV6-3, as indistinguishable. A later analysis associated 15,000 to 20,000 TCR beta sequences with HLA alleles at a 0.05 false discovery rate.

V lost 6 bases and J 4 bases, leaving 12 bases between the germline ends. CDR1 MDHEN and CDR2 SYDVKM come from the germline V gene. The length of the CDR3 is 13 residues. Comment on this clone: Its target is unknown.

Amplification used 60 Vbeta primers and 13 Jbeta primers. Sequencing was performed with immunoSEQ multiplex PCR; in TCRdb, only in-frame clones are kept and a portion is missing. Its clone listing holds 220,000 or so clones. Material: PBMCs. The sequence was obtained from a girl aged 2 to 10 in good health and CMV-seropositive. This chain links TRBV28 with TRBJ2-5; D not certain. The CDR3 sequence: CASRLDMGETQYF. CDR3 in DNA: TGTGCCAGCAGGCTTGACATGGGAGAGACCCAGTACTTC.